These T cell receptor beta chains were read from a single sample in a study of read filtering for tumor transcriptome and immune sequencing. TCRdb reprocessed the reads with MiXCR, giving one entry per CDR3 protein. The profile shows some 130,000 distinct CDR3 sequences, about 12% of them singletons. The sample was a population of CD138-negative cells sorted from bone marrow. These receptors came from a donor at least 40 years old with multiple myeloma. The CDR3 runs from the conserved cysteine through the conserved F or W.

TRBV4-1 15 CASSQEPGPTDTQYF
TRBV19 13 CASSSQAYNEQFF
TRBV18 16 CASSDGVSKGANVLTF
TRBV20-1 14 CSARRRGLLEKLFF
TRBV4-3 16 CASSQEEGQGGYEQYF
TRBV4-2 13 CASSPPWGNEQFF
TRBV18 14 CASSAPGVADTQYF
TRBV7-9 14 CASSRRDREGGYTF
TRBV20-1 15 CSARDHRRASSPLHF
TRBV27 14 CASSYQATNEKLFF
TRBV29-1 11 CSVELAVPQYF
TRBV24-1 14 CATRDRGTGGELFF